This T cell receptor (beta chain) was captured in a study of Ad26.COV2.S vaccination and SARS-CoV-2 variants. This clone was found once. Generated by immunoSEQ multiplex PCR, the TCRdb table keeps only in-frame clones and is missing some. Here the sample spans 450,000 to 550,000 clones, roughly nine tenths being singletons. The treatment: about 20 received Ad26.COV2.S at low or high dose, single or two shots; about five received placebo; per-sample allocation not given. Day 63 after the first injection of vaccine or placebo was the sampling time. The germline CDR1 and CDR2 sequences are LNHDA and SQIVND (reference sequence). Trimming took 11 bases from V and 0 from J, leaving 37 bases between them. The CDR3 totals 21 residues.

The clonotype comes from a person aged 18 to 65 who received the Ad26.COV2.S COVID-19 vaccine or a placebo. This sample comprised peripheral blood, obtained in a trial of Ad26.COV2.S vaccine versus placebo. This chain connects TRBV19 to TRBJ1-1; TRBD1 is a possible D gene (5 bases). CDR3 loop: CASKPSIWNKPDTNMNTEAFF. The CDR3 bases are TGTGCCTCCAAACCCAGTATCTGGAACAAACCGGACACAAATATGAACACTGAAGCTTTCTTT.